One and the same sample provided the 29 T cell receptor beta chains below, sequenced in a study of cytomegalovirus exposure and HLA in healthy donors. The table came from immunoSEQ multiplex PCR; TCRdb's copy has only in-frame clones and leaves some out. The data hold over 150,000 clones, with approximately 86% observed a single time. The sample taken for sequencing was PBMCs. These TCRs come from a man aged 18 to 30 in good health and CMV-seropositive.

The chain joins TRBV2 to TRBJ2-3, with TRBD2 matching 11 bases. Trimming at V came to 8 bases and at J to 2 bases, leaving 6 bases not matched to a gene. The length of the CDR3 is 15 residues. Germline V gene lookup returns CDR1 SNHLY and CDR2 FYNNEI. The CDR3 DNA reads TGTGCCAGCTCCGGGACTAGCGGTCTCACAGATACGCAGTATTTT. It yields the protein CASSGTSGLTDTQYF.

V and J are TRBV23-1 and TRBJ2-7; D perhaps matches TRBD2 (6 bases). TRBV23-1 is filed as an ORF, its function uncertain. V was cut by 4 bases and J by 4 bases, with 14 bases left in between. The CDR3 is 14 amino acids. The CDR3 region is CASSPPRGRYEQYF. CDR3 in DNA: TGCGCCAGCAGTCCCCCCCGGGGGAGGTACGAGCAGTACTTC.

The V and J genes are TRBV6-5 and TRBJ1-5, with D uncertain. This CDR3 comprises 15 residues. Trimming left V 0 bases short and J 3 bases short, with 9 bases between. CDR1 and CDR2 (germline): MNHEY, SVGAGI. Here the CDR3 reads CASSYSSEDNQPQHF. The CDR3, as DNA: TGTGCCAGCAGTTACTCCTCAGAGGACAATCAGCCCCAGCATTTT.

J is TRBJ1-5 and V is TRBV6-6; TRBD1 might be the D (5 bases). Trimming stripped 2 bases from V and 3 bases from J, with 14 bases between. The length of the CDR3 is 16 residues. Germline lookup yields CDR1 MNHNY and CDR2 SVGAGI (reference sequence). CDR3 sequence (DNA): TGTGCCAGCAGTTACGATGTGGCAGGGAACAATCAGCCCCAGCATTTT. Translating gives CASSYDVAGNNQPQHF.

V is TRBV4-3 and J is TRBJ1-3; 9 bases match TRBD1. The J segment lost 6 bases and the V segment lost 4 bases, leaving 10 bases of the junction unmatched. The CDR3 length is 16 residues. Germline values: CDR1 LGHNA, CDR2 YSLEER. For the CDR3, the DNA is TGCGCCAGCAGCCTTAAAGGGACAGGGAACCAAAACACCATATATTTT. Translated, it gives CASSLKGTGNQNTIYF.

This chain uses TRBV10-1 with TRBJ1-1; a weak D match, TRBD1 (5 bases). Germline V CDR1 and CDR2: WNHNN, SYGVQD (reference sequence). The V gene lost 7 bases and the J gene lost 1 base, with 10 bases spanning the gap. The CDR3 sequence is 13 residues long. CDR3 DNA: TGCGCCAGCAAAGACAGACAGAACACTGAAGCTTTCTTT. Translating it yields CASKDRQNTEAFF.

This chain joins TRBV5-6 and TRBJ2-7; TRBD2 matches at 14 bases. The length of the CDR3 is 15 residues. Losses at the gene ends were 4 bases for V and 3 bases for J; bases not matched to a gene: 3. Germline assignment: CDR1 SGHDT and CDR2 YYEEEE. CDR3 loop: CASSLGLAGDYEQYF. The CDR3, as DNA: TGTGCCAGCAGCCTGGGACTAGCGGGGGACTACGAGCAGTACTTC. Using reference TRBV5-6 and TRBJ2-7 for the parts outside the CDR3, the full variable domain is DAGVTQSPTHLIKTRGQQVTLRCSPKSGHDTVSWYQQALGQGPQFIFQYYEEEERQRGNFPDRFSGHQFPNYSSELNVNALLLGDSALYLCASSLGLAGDYEQYFGPGTRLTVT.

The V gene is TRBV7-6, the J gene TRBJ2-5; TRBD2 agrees at 11 bases. The ends lost 5 bases at V and 2 bases at J; junction bases unmatched: 10. CDR3 length: 17 residues. Per the germline V gene, CDR1 is SGHVS and CDR2 is FNYEAQ. The CDR3 DNA reads TGTGCCAGCAGCACCAGCCCCCCTAGCGGGGGGCAAGAGACCCAGTACTTC. Translated, it gives CASSTSPPSGGQETQYF.

The chain employs TRBV4-3 and TRBJ2-7; 9 bases fit TRBD2. Germline trimming cut 1 base from V and 2 bases from J; bases unmatched to any gene: 6. Germline V gene lookup returns CDR1 LGHNA and CDR2 YSLEER. CDR3 size: 16 residues. The CDR3 nucleotides are TGCGCCAGCAGCCAAGGTCCTAGCGGGGAACCCTACGAGCAGTACTTC. It codes for CASSQGPSGEPYEQYF.

This chain uses TRBV7-9 with TRBJ1-4; 9 bases are shared with TRBD1. This CDR3 comprises 16 residues. Germline values: CDR1 SEHNR, CDR2 FQNEAQ (reference sequence). Trimming at V came to 7 bases and at J to 8 bases, leaving 14 bases not matched to a gene. As DNA, the CDR3 is TGTGCCAGCACCGCCGTCGGGGGACAGGGAGGCGAAAAACTGTTTTTT. It codes for CASTAVGGQGGEKLFF.

This chain uses TRBV29-1 with TRBJ2-2; 13 nucleotides line up with TRBD2. The CDR3 consists of 15 residues. CDR1 and CDR2 (germline): SQVTM, ANQGSEA. After removal of 7 bases from V and 5 bases from J, the junction contained 7 bases not matched to a gene. In nucleotides, the CDR3 is TGCAGCGCCGTTACTAGCGGGAGGGGGACCGGGGAGCTGTTTTTT. Translating it yields CSAVTSGRGTGELFF.

J is TRBJ2-1 and V is TRBV7-2; no reliable D call. V lost 1 base to trimming and J lost 3 bases, with 10 bases between them. Germline CDR1 and CDR2: SGHTA and FQGNSA. This CDR3 is built from 15 residues. CDR3 nucleotides: TGTGCCAGCAGCTTAGTGGCCACCAACTACAATGAGCAGTTCTTC. This sequence encodes CASSLVATNYNEQFF.

This chain joins TRBV6-5 and TRBJ1-3; D gene ambiguous. CDR3 length: 14 residues. Germline V gene sequence: CDR1 MNHEY, CDR2 SVGAGI. V shed 10 bases and J shed 4 bases, with 17 bases lying between them. The CDR3 region has the DNA TGTGCCACTAGGACGACCCGGGGAGGAAACACCATATATTTT. Translation gives CATRTTRGGNTIYF.

The chain combines TRBV5-4 with TRBJ2-5; 8 bases align to TRBD1. Germline CDR1 reads SGHNT; CDR2 reads YYREEE (reference sequence). V lost 1 base, J lost 1 base, and 9 bases stayed unmatched. The CDR3 spans 17 residues. This CDR3 is CASSLSPGGARQETQYF. CDR3 nucleotide sequence: TGTGCCAGCAGCTTGTCGCCAGGGGGCGCCCGCCAAGAGACCCAGTACTTC. The full variable domain, its missing parts supplied by reference TRBV5-4 and TRBJ2-5, is ETGVTQSPTHLIKTRGQQVTLRCSSQSGHNTVSWYQQALGQGPQFIFQYYREEENGRGNFPPRFSGLQFPNYSSELNVNALELDDSALYLCASSLSPGGARQETQYFGPGTRLLVL.

The chain couples TRBV14 to TRBJ2-1; 15 bases map to TRBD2. Germline-derived CDR1 and CDR2 are SGHDN and FVKESK. The CDR3 totals 15 residues. V shed 0 bases, J shed 14 bases, and the junction held 5 bases outside the gene matches. The CDR3 nucleotides read TGTGCCAGCAGCCAAGAGGGGACTAGCGGGAGGCGGGAGTTCTTC. Translating it yields CASSQEGTSGRREFF. The variable domain in full, completed from reference TRBV14 and TRBJ2-1, reads EAGVTQFPSHSVIEKGQTVTLRCDPISGHDNLYWYRRVMGKEIKFLLHFVKESKQDESGMPNNRFLAERTGGTYSTLKVQPAELEDSGVYFCASSQEGTSGRREFFGPGTRLTVL.

This clone was recorded once. The J gene is TRBJ1-1, the V gene TRBV18; 9 nucleotides agree with TRBD1. J lost 5 bases, V lost 6 bases, and 7 bases had no gene match. The CDR3 sequence is 14 residues long. CDR1 and CDR2 (germline): KGHSH, LQKENI. DNA for the CDR3: TGTGCCAGCTCTCCGGACAGGGGCTTTACTGAAGCTTTCTTT. Its protein product is CASSPDRGFTEAFF. The whole variable domain, remainder taken from reference TRBV18 and TRBJ1-1, is NAGVMQNPRHLVRRRGQEARLRCSPMKGHSHVYWYRQLPEEGLKFMVYLQKENIIDESGMPKERFSAEFPKEGPSILRIQQVVRGDSAAYFCASSPDRGFTEAFFGQGTRLTVV.

The chain is built from TRBV11-1 and TRBJ1-1, with 11 bases lining up with TRBD1. Germline loops: CDR1 SGHAT, CDR2 FQDESV (reference sequence). The CDR3 is 16 amino acids. With V trimmed by 5 bases and J by 4 bases, 9 bases remained unmatched. The CDR3 region has the DNA TGTGCCAGCAGCGTTTTCCTGGGGACAGGGGGCACTGAAGCTTTCTTT. Residues: CASSVFLGTGGTEAFF.

This chain joins TRBV5-1 and TRBJ2-2; 9 bases fit TRBD2. CDR1 SGHRS and CDR2 YFSETQ come from the germline V gene. This CDR3 comprises 16 residues. J lost 7 bases, V lost 4 bases, and 11 bases had no gene match. CDR3 in DNA: TGCGCCAGCAGCCCCGGGGTAGCGGGAGCGAGCGGGGAGCTGTTTTTT. Protein: CASSPGVAGASGELFF.

The CDR3: CASSVGGGADTQYF. The CDR3 DNA follows: TGTGCCAGTAGTGTTGGAGGGGGCGCAGATACGCAGTATTTT. This chain connects TRBV19 to TRBJ2-3, with a possible D match to TRBD1 (7 bases). The CDR3 has 14 amino acids. The germline V and J ends were trimmed by 5 bases and 4 bases, with 13 bases remaining between them. Germline V gives CDR1 LNHDA, CDR2 SQIVND (reference sequence).

This clone was seen a single time. V and J are TRBV2 and TRBJ1-3; no definite D call. The V gene lost 10 bases and the J gene lost 9 bases, with 25 bases spanning the gap. Germline V gene lookup returns CDR1 SNHLY and CDR2 FYNNEI. CDR3 length equals 15 residues. The DNA for the CDR3 is TGTGCCAACGGAAAGGGCAGCGGTTCTTGGGGCACCATATATTTT. It specifies CANGKGSGSWGTIYF. The full variable domain, in which reference TRBV2 and TRBJ1-3 provide the parts outside the CDR3, is EPEVTQTPSHQVTQMGQEVILRCVPISNHLYFYWYRQILGQKVEFLVSFYNNEISEKSEIFDDQFSVERPDGSNFTLKIRSTKLEDSAMYFCANGKGSGSWGTIYFGEGSWLTVV.

The rearrangement links TRBV30 to TRBJ1-4; TRBD1 aligns across 10 bases. The CDR3 is 16 amino acids. Germline assignment: CDR1 GTSNPN and CDR2 SVGIG (reference sequence). With V trimmed by 0 bases and J by 7 bases, 8 bases remained unmatched. CDR3 sequence reads: CAWSVLAGQGREKLFF. Written as DNA, the CDR3 is TGTGCCTGGAGTGTACTGGCGGGACAGGGGCGTGAAAAACTGTTTTTT.

The chain is built from TRBV7-7 and TRBJ2-3, with a weak D call TRBD2 (5 bases). The CDR3 loop spans 13 amino acids. V shed 3 bases and J shed 9 bases, with 13 bases lying between them. Germline V gene sequence: CDR1 SSHAT, CDR2 FNYEAQ (reference sequence). The CDR3 protein is CASSLDWRGTQYF. CDR3 DNA: TGTGCCAGCAGCTTGGACTGGCGAGGGACGCAGTATTTT.

The rearrangement joins TRBV7-9 to TRBJ1-2; the D gene is possibly TRBD1 (6 bases). The CDR3 is made up of 12 amino acids. Between the trimmed V and J ends, which lost 10 bases and 2 bases, there was a span of 11 bases. Per the germline V gene, CDR1 is SEHNR and CDR2 is FQNEAQ (reference sequence). The CDR3 coding sequence is TGTGCCATCCTACAGGGAAACTATGGCTACACCTTC. It is translated as CAILQGNYGYTF.

This clone occurred many times. The chain's CDR3 is CASSVAGEPYEQYF. In DNA, the CDR3 is TGTGCCAGCAGCGTAGCGGGGGAACCCTACGAGCAGTACTTC. This chain connects TRBV9 to TRBJ2-7; tentative D call: TRBD2 (6 bases). CDR3 length equals 14 residues. V was shortened by 0 bases and J by 2 bases, with 9 bases between the two germline ends. Germline CDR1 is SGDLS and CDR2 is YYNGEE. The whole variable domain, filled in from reference TRBV9 and TRBJ2-7, reads DSGVTQTPKHLITATGQRVTLRCSPRSGDLSVYWYQQSLDQGLQFLIQYYNGEERAKGNILERFSAQQFPDLHSELNLSSLELGDSALYFCASSVAGEPYEQYFGPGTRLTVT.

This sequence joins TRBV5-1 and TRBJ2-7; 12 positions match TRBD2. Germline loops: CDR1 SGHRS, CDR2 YFSETQ. J was trimmed by 3 bases and V by 2 bases; bases with no gene match: 6. The CDR3 contains 16 residues. In nucleotides, the CDR3 is TGCGCCAGCAGCTTAGTGACTAGCGGGAGTGGCTACGAGCAGTACTTC. This translates into CASSLVTSGSGYEQYF.

The CDR3 DNA reads TGTGCCAGCACTAAGGGGTACGAGCAGTACTTC. Translation gives CASTKGYEQYF. This chain connects TRBV6-5 to TRBJ2-7, with D possibly being TRBD1 (5 bases). V lost 7 bases and J lost 4, with 8 bases in between. This CDR3 spans 11 amino acids. The germline CDR1 and CDR2 sequences are MNHEY and SVGAGI.

The chain couples TRBV19 to TRBJ2-7, with 10 bases aligning to TRBD1. Trimming took 5 bases from V and 5 from J; bases not matched to a gene: 9. CDR1 is LNHDA and CDR2 is SQIVND in the germline V gene (reference sequence). The CDR3 is 15 residues long. CDR3 region: CASSPSGTGAHEQYF. CDR3 sequence (DNA): TGTGCCAGTAGTCCCTCCGGGACAGGGGCCCACGAGCAGTACTTC.

The chain uses TRBV18 and TRBJ1-1; 7 nucleotides line up with TRBD1. Germline CDR1 and CDR2: KGHSH and LQKENI. The ends lost 6 bases at V and 1 base at J; junction bases unmatched: 5. This CDR3 comprises 14 residues. The CDR3 sequence is CASSRDSANTEAFF. CDR3 in DNA: TGTGCCAGCTCTAGGGACAGCGCGAACACTGAAGCTTTCTTT.

This clone came up once. This chain links TRBV5-4 with TRBJ1-2; D remains ambiguous. Germline V gives CDR1 SGHNT, CDR2 YYREEE (reference sequence). V was shortened by 0 bases and J by 3 bases, with 12 bases between the two germline ends. CDR3 length: 15 residues. The DNA of the CDR3 is TGTGCCAGCAGCTTGGACCCAGGTGGCGACTATGGCTACACCTTC. Residues: CASSLDPGGDYGYTF.